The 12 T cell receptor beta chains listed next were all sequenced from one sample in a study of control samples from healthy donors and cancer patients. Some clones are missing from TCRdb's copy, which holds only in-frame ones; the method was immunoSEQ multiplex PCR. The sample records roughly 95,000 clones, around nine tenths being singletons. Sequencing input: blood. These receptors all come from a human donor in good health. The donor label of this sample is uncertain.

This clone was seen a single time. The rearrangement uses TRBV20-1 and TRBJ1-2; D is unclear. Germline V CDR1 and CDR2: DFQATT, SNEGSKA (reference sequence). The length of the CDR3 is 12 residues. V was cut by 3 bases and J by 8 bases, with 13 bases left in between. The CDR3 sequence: CSASSGKGGYTF. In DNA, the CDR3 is TGCAGTGCTAGTAGCGGGAAAGGGGGCTACACCTTC.

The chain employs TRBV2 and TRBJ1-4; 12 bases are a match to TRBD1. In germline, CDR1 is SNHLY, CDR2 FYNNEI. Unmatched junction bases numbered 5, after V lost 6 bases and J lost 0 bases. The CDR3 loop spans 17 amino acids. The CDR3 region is CASRGTGGYPTNEKLFF. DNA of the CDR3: TGTGCCAGCAGGGGGACAGGGGGCTACCCAACTAATGAAAAACTGTTTTTT.

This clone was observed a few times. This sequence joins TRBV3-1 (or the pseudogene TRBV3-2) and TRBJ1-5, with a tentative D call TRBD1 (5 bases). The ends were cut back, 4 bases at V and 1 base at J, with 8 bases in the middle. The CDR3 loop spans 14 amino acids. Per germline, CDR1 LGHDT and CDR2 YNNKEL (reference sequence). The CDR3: CASSLGGSNQPQHF. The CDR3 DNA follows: TGTGCCAGCAGCCTTGGGGGGAGCAATCAGCCCCAGCATTTT.

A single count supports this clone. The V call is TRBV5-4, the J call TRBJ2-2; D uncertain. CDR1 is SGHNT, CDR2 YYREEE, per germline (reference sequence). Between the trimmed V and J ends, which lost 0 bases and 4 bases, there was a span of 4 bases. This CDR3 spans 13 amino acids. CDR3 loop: CASSLGITGELFF. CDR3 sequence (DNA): TGTGCCAGCAGCTTGGGCATCACCGGGGAGCTGTTTTTT.

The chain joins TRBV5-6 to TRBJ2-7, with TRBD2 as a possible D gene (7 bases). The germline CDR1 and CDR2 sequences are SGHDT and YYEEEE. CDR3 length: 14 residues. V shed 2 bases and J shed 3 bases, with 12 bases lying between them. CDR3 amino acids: CASSFRGGNYEQYV. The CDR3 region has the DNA TGTGCCAGCAGCTTTAGGGGGGGAAACTACGAGCAGTACGTC.

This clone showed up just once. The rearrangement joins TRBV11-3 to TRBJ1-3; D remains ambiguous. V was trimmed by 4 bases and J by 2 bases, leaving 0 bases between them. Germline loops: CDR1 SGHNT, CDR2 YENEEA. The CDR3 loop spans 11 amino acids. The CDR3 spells CASSSGNTIYF. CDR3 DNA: TGTGCCAGCAGCTCTGGAAACACCATATATTTT. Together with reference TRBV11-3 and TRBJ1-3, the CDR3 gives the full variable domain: EAGVVQSPRYKIIEKKQPVAFWCNPISGHNTLYWYLQNLGQGPELLIRYENEEAVDDSQLPKDRFSAERLKGVDSTLKIQPAELGDSAVYLCASSSGNTIYFGEGSWLTVV.

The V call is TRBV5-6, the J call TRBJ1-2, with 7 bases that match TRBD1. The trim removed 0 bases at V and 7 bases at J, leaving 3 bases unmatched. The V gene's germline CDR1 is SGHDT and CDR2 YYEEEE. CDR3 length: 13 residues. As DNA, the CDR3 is TGTGCCAGCAGCTTGGTCAGGGGGGGTGGCTACACCTTC. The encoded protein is CASSLVRGGGYTF.

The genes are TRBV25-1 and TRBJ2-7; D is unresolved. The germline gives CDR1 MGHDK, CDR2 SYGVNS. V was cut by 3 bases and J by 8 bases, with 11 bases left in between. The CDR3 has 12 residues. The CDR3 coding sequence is TGTGCCAGCAGTGATCTAATTGGGAAGCAGTACGTC. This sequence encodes CASSDLIGKQYV.

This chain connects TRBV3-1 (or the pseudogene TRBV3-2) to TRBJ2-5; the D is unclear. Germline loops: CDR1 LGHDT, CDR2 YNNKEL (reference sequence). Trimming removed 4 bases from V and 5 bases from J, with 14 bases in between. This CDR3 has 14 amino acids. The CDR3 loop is CASSLLRPQETQYF. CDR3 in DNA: TGTGCCAGCAGCCTGTTGAGGCCCCAGGAGACCCAGTACTTC.

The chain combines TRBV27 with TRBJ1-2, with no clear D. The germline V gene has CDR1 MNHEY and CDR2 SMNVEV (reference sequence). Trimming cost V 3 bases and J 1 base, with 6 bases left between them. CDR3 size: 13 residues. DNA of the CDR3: TGTGCCAGCAGTTTGCGGGATAACTATGGCTACACCTTC. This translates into CASSLRDNYGYTF.

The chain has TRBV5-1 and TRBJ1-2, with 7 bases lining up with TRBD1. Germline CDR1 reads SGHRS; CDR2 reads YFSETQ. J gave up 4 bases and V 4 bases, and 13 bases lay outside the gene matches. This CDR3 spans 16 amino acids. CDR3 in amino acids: CASSPQTGSTFYGYTF. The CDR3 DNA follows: TGCGCCAGCAGCCCCCAGACAGGGTCCACCTTCTATGGCTACACCTTC.

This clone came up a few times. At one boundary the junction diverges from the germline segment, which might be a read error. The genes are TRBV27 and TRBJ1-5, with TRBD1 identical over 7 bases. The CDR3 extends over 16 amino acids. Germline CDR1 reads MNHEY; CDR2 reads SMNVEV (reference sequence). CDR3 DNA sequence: TGTGCCAGCAGTTTGGCAGGGGGAGGTGGCAAGCAGCCCCAGCATTTT. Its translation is CASSLAGGGGKQPQHF.